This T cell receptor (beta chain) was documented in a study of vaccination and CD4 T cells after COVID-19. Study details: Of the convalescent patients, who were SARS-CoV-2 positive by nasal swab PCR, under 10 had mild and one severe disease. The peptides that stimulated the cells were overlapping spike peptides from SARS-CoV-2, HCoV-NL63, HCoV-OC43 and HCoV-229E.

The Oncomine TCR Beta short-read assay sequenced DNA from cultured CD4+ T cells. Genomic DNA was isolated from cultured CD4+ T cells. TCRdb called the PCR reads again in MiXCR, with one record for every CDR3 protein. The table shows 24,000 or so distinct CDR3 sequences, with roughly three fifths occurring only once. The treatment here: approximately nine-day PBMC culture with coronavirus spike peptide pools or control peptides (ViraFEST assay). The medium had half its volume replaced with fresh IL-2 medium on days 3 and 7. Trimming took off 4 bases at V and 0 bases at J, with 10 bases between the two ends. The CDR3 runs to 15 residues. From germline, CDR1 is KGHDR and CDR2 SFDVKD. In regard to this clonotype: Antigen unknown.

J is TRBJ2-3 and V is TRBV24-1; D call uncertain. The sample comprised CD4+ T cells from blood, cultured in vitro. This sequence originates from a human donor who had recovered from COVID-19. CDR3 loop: CATSEGLRSTDTQYF. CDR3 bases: TGTGCCACCAGTGAAGGGTTACGTAGCACAGATACGCAGTATTTT.